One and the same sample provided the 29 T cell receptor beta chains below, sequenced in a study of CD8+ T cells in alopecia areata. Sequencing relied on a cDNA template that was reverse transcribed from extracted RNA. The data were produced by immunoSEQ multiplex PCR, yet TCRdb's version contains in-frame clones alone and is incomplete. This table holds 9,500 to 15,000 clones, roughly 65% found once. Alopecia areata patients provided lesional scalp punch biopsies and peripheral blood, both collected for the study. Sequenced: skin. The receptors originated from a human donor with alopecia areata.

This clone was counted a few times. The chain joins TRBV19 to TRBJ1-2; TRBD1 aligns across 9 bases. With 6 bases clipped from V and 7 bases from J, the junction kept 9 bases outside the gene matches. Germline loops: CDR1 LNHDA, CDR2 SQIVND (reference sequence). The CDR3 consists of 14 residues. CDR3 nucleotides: TGTGCCAGTAGAAGGGACAGGGTGACGGGTGGCTACACCTTC. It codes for CASRRDRVTGGYTF.

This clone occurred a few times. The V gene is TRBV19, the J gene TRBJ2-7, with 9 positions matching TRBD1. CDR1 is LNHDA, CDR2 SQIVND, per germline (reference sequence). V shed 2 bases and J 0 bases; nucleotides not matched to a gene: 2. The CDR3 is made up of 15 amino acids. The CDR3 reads CASSITGQGSYEQYF. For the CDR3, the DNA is TGTGCCAGTAGTATAACGGGACAGGGCTCCTACGAGCAGTACTTC.

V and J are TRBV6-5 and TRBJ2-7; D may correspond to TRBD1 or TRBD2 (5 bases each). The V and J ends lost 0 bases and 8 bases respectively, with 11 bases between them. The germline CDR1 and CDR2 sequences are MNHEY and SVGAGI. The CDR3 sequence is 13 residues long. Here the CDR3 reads CASSYSMGDQQYF. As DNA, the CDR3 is TGTGCCAGCAGTTACTCGATGGGGGATCAGCAGTACTTC.

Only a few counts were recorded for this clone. The CDR3 sequence: CASNAGGNTEAFF. The CDR3 nucleotides read TGTGCCAGCAACGCCGGGGGGAACACTGAAGCTTTCTTT. This chain connects TRBV9 to TRBJ1-1, with D perhaps TRBD1 (5 bases). Trimming took 6 bases from V and 1 from J, leaving 10 bases between them. Germline-derived CDR1 and CDR2 are SGDLS and YYNGEE. The CDR3 covers 13 residues. Complete variable domain (other parts from reference TRBV9 and TRBJ1-1): DSGVTQTPKHLITATGQRVTLRCSPRSGDLSVYWYQQSLDQGLQFLIQYYNGEERAKGNILERFSAQQFPDLHSELNLSSLELGDSALYFCASNAGGNTEAFFGQGTRLTVV.

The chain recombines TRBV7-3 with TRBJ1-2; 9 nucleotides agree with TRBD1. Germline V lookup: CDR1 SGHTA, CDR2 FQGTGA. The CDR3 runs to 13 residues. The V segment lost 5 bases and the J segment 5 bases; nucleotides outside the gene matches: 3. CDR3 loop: CASSLGQGYGYTF. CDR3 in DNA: TGTGCCAGCAGCCTTGGACAGGGGTATGGCTACACCTTC.

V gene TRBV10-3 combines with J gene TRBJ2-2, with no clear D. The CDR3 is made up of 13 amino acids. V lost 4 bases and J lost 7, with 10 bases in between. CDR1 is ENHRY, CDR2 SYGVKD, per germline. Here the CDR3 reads CAISGLDHGELFF. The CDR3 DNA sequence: TGTGCCATCAGTGGCCTGGACCACGGGGAGCTGTTTTTT.

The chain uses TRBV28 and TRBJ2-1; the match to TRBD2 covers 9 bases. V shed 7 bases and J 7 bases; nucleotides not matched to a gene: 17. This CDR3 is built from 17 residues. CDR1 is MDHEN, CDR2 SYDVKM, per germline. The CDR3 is CASIPKGAGGIGNEQFF. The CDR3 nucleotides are TGTGCCAGCATACCGAAGGGAGCGGGAGGTATCGGGAATGAGCAGTTCTTC.

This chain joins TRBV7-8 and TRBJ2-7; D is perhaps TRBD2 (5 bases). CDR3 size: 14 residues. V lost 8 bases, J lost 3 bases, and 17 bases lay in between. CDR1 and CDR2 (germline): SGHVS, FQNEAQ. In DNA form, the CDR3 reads TGTGCCAGCGCGAAACGGACGGGAAACTACGAGCAGTACTTC. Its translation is CASAKRTGNYEQYF.

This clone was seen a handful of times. The chain's CDR3 is CASSEQLSYEQYF. CDR3 DNA: TGTGCCAGCAGTGAACAGCTCTCCTACGAGCAGTACTTC. The rearrangement uses TRBV2 and TRBJ2-7, with D uncertain. The germline V gene has CDR1 SNHLY and CDR2 FYNNEI. The CDR3 is 13 amino acids. V lost 2 bases to trimming and J lost 0 bases, with 5 bases between them.

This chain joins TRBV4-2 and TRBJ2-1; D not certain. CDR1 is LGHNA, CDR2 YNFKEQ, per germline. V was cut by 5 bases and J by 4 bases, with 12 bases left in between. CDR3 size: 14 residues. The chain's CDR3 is CASSLSLGYNEQFF. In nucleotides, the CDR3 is TGTGCCAGCAGCTTGTCGCTAGGTTACAATGAGCAGTTCTTC.

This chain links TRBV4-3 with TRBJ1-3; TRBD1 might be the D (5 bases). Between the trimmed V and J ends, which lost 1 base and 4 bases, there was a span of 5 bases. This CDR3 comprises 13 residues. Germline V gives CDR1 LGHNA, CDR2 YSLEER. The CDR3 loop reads CASSQGQGNTIYF. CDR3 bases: TGCGCCAGCAGCCAAGGACAGGGAAACACCATATATTTT.

The CDR3: CSVPRQARGYTF. CDR3 DNA: TGCAGCGTTCCTAGACAGGCCCGAGGCTACACCTTC. The chain links TRBV29-1 to TRBJ1-2, with a weak D call TRBD1 (6 bases). This CDR3 is 12 amino acids long. Deletions cut 5 bases from V and 8 bases from J, with 15 bases between. CDR1 and CDR2 from the germline V gene are SQVTM and ANQGSEA.

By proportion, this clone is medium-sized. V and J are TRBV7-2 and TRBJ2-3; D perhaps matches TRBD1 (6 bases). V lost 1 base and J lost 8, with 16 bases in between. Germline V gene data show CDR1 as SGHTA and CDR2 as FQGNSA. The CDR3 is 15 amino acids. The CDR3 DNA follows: TGTGCCAGCAGCTTAGTAGCAGGGGACCAGGGTACGCAGTATTTT. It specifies CASSLVAGDQGTQYF.

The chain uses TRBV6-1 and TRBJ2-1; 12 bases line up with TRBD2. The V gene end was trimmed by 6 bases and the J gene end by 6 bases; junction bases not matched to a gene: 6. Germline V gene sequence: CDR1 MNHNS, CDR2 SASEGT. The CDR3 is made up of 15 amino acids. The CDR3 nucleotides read TGTGCCAGCAGGATAGGACTAGCGGGATTCAATGAGCAGTTCTTC. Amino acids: CASRIGLAGFNEQFF.

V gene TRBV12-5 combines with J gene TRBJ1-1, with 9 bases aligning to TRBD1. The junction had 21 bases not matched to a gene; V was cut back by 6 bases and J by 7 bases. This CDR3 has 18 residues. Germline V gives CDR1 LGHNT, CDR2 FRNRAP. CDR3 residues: CASGPRDRVDFRIGEAFF. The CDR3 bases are TGTGCTAGTGGCCCCCGGGACAGGGTGGATTTTAGGATAGGTGAAGCTTTCTTT.

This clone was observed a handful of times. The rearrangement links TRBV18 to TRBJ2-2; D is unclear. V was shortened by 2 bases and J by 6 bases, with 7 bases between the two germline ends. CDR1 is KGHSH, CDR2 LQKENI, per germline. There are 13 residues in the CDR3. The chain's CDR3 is CASSPMYSGELFF. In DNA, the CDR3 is TGTGCCAGCTCACCAATGTATTCCGGGGAGCTGTTTTTT.

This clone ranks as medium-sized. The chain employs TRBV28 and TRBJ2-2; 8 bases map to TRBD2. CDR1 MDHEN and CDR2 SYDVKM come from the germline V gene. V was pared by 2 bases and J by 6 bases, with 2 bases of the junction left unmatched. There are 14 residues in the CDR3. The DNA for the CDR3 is TGTGCCAGCAGTTTAACGGGAGGGCCCGGGGAGCTGTTTTTT. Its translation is CASSLTGGPGELFF. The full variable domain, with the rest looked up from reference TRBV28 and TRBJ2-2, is DVKVTQSSRYLVKRTGEKVFLECVQDMDHENMFWYRQDPGLGLRLIYFSYDVKMKEKGDIPEGYSVSREKKERFSLILESASTNQTSMYLCASSLTGGPGELFFGEGSRLTVL.

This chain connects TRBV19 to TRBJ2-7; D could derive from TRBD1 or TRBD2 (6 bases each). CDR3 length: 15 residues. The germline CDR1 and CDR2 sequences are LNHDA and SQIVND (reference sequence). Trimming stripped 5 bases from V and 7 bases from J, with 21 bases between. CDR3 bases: TGTGCCAGTAGTCCCAGTTTCGGGGGCACGGGGGAGCAGTACTTC. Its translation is CASSPSFGGTGEQYF.

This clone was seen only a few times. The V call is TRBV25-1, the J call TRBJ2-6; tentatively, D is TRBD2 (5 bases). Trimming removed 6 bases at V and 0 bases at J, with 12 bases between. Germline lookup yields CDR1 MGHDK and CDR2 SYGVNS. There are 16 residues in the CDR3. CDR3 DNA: TGTGCCAGCAGGGGGAAGGGAGCCTCTGGGGCCAACGTCCTGACTTTC. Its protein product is CASRGKGASGANVLTF. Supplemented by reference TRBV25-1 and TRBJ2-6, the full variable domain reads EADIYQTPRYLVIGTGKKITLECSQTMGHDKMYWYQQDPGMELHLIHYSYGVNSTEKGDLSSESTVSRIRTEHFPLTLESARPSHTSQYLCASRGKGASGANVLTFGAGSRLTVL.

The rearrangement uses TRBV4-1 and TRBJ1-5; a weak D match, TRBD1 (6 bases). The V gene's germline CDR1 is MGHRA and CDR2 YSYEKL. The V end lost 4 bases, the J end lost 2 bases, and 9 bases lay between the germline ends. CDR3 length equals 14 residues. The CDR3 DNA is TGCGCCAGCAGCCTTCGACAGGGCAATCAGCCCCAGCATTTT. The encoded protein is CASSLRQGNQPQHF.

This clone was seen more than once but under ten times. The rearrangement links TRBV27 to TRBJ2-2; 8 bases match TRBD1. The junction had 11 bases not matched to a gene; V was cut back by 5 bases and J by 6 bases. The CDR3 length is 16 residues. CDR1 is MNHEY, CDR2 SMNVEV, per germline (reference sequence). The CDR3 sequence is CASSSLTTGGPGELFF. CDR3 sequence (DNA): TGTGCCAGCAGTAGCCTTACTACAGGGGGTCCCGGGGAGCTGTTTTTT.

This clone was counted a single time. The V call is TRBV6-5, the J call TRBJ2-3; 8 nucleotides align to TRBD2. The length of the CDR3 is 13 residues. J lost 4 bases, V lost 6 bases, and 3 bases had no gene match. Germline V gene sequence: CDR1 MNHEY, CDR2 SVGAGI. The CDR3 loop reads CASRGLASDTQYF. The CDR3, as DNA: TGTGCCAGCAGAGGACTAGCATCAGATACGCAGTATTTT.

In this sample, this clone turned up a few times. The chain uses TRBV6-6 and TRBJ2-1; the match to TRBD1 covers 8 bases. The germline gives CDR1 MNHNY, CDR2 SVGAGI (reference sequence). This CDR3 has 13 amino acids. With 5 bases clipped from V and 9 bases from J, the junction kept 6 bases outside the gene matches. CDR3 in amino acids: CASSPTGEAEQFF. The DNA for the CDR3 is TGTGCCAGCAGTCCGACAGGGGAGGCTGAGCAGTTCTTC.

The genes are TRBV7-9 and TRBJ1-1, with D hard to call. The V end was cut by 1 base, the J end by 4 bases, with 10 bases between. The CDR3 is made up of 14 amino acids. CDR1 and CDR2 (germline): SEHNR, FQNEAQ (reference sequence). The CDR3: CASSLGLGITEAFF. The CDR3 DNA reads TGTGCCAGCAGCTTAGGTCTAGGGATCACTGAAGCTTTCTTT.

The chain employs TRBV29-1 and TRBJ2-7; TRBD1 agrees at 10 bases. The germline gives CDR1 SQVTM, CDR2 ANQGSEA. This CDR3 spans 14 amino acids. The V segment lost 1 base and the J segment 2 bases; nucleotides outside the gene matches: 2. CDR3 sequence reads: CSVEAGQGTYEQYF. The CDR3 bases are TGCAGCGTTGAAGCGGGACAGGGGACCTACGAGCAGTACTTC.

CDR3 DNA: TGTGCCAGCAGCTTTAGGGCGGACACAGATACGCAGTATTTT. Translating gives CASSFRADTDTQYF. The chain employs TRBV7-2 and TRBJ2-3; no reliable D call. Deletions cut 3 bases from V and 2 bases from J, with 9 bases between. CDR1 is SGHTA and CDR2 is FQGNSA in the germline V gene. This CDR3 is 14 amino acids long. The entire variable domain, with the rest obtained from reference TRBV7-2 and TRBJ2-3, is as follows: GAGVSQSPSNKVTEKGKDVELRCDPISGHTALYWYRQSLGQGLEFLIYFQGNSAPDKSGLPSDRFSAERTGGSVSTLTIQRTQQEDSAVYLCASSFRADTDTQYFGPGTRLTVL.

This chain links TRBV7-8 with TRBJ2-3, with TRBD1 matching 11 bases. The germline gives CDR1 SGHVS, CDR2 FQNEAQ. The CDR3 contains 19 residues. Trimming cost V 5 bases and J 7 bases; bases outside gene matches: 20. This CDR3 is CASSHAGQGVDTEGHTQYF. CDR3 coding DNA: TGTGCCAGCAGCCACGCGGGACAGGGGGTTGACACAGAGGGGCATACGCAGTATTTT.

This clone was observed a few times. CDR3 nucleotides: TGCGCCAGCAGTCAAGCGAGAGAAAACATTCAGTACTTC. Protein product: CASSQARENIQYF. The chain links TRBV23-1 to TRBJ2-4, with D uncertain. TRBV23-1 carries the ORF label, with uncertain function. The ends were cut back, 2 bases at V and 5 bases at J, with 7 bases in the middle. CDR3 length equals 13 residues.

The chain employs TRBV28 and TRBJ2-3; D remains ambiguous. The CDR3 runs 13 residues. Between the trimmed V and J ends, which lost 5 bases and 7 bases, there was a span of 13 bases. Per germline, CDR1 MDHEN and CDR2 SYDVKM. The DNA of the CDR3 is TGTGCCAGCAGTCCTACGGTAGCCAATACGCAGTATTTT. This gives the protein CASSPTVANTQYF.